Below are 8 T cell receptor beta chains sequenced from a single sample in a study of blood T cell repertoires in COVID-19. Data came from immunoSEQ multiplex PCR; TCRdb stores just in-frame clones and leaves some out. There are about 76,000 clones in the sample; approximately 80% occur only once, and under 20% lies in the top ten. Sequenced input: peripheral blood. Source of these receptors: a woman in her sixties or seventies with acute or convalescent COVID-19.

J is TRBJ2-7 and V is TRBV30, with a weak D call TRBD1 (5 bases). The CDR3 loop spans 12 amino acids. In germline, CDR1 is GTSNPN, CDR2 SVGIG (reference sequence). The germline V and J ends were trimmed by 0 bases and 3 bases, with 6 bases remaining between them. In nucleotides, the CDR3 is TGTGCCTGGAGTGTTAGGGGCTACGAGCAGTACTTC. Translating gives CAWSVRGYEQYF.

In the case of this clone: Different DNA sequences within this sample yield the same CDR3. The V gene is TRBV29-1, the J gene TRBJ2-7, with D perhaps matching TRBD2 (5 bases). The CDR3 is made up of 13 amino acids. Deletions cut 3 bases from V and 3 bases from J, with 12 bases between. CDR1 SQVTM and CDR2 ANQGSEA come from the germline V gene. The chain's CDR3 is CSVEDVGSYEQYF. The DNA of the CDR3 is TGCAGCGTTGAGGATGTGGGGAGCTACGAGCAGTACTTC.

The CDR3 loop is CASSAPGVGELFF. The CDR3, as DNA: TGTGCCAGCAGTGCCCCCGGGGTCGGGGAGCTGTTTTTT. The V call is TRBV3-1 (or the pseudogene TRBV3-2), the J call TRBJ2-2; possibly TRBD2 for D (5 bases). This CDR3 is 13 amino acids long. CDR1 and CDR2 (germline): LGHDT, YNNKEL (reference sequence). The V gene lost 6 bases and the J gene lost 7 bases, with 12 bases spanning the gap.

The V gene is TRBV2, the J gene TRBJ1-2; the match to TRBD1 covers 7 bases. Unmatched junction bases numbered 10, after V lost 7 bases and J lost 8 bases. This CDR3 has 13 residues. Germline V gene lookup returns CDR1 SNHLY and CDR2 FYNNEI. CDR3 in DNA: TGTGCCAGCACCCAAGGGGGCCGAGGGGGCTACACCTTC. Protein: CASTQGGRGGYTF.

The chain links TRBV5-1 to TRBJ2-3, with D perhaps TRBD1 (5 bases). The CDR3 contains 15 residues. Trimming left V 4 bases short and J 0 bases short, with 12 bases between. The germline CDR1 and CDR2 sequences are SGHRS and YFSETQ. CDR3 protein: CASSQRQTSTDTQYF. The CDR3, as DNA: TGCGCCAGCAGCCAACGACAGACTAGCACAGATACGCAGTATTTT.

In this sample, this clone turned up a few times. The chain uses TRBV30 and TRBJ1-1, with TRBD1 as a possible D gene (5 bases). This CDR3 is 13 amino acids long. V gave up 2 bases and J gave up 3 bases, with 10 bases separating them. Germline loops: CDR1 GTSNPN, CDR2 SVGIG (reference sequence). CDR3 protein: CAWSLRADTEAFF. The CDR3, as DNA: TGTGCCTGGAGTCTCAGGGCTGACACTGAAGCTTTCTTT.

This chain uses TRBV24-1 with TRBJ1-2; TRBD1 agrees at 7 bases. Trimming removed 4 bases from V and 8 bases from J; junction bases left unmatched: 3. CDR1 KGHDR and CDR2 SFDVKD come from the germline V gene. This CDR3 region has 12 residues. Here the CDR3 reads CATSERDSGYTF. CDR3 sequence (DNA): TGTGCCACCAGTGAACGGGACAGCGGCTACACCTTC.

The chain carries TRBV3-1 (or the pseudogene TRBV3-2) and TRBJ1-2, with a weak D call TRBD1 (6 bases). This CDR3 is 13 amino acids long. Trimming shortened V by 4 bases and J by 6 bases, and 12 bases separated the two germline ends. Germline V gene data show CDR1 as LGHDT and CDR2 as YNNKEL (reference sequence). The CDR3 region has the DNA TGTGCCAGCAGCCCGCTACAGGGTAATGGCTACACCTTC. Its protein is CASSPLQGNGYTF.